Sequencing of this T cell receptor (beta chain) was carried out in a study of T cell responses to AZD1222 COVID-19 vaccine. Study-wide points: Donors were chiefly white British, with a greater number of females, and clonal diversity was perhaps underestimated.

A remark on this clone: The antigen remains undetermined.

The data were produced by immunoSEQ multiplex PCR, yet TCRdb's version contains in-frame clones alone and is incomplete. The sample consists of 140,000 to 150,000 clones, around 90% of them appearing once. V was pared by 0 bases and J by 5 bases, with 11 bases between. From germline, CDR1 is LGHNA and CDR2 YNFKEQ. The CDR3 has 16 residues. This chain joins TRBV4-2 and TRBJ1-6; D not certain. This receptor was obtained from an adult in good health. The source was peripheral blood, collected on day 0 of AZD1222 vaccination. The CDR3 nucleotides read TGTGCCAGCAGCCAAGATACCTTAGGGAATAATTCACCCCTCCACTTT. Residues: CASSQDTLGNNSPLHF.